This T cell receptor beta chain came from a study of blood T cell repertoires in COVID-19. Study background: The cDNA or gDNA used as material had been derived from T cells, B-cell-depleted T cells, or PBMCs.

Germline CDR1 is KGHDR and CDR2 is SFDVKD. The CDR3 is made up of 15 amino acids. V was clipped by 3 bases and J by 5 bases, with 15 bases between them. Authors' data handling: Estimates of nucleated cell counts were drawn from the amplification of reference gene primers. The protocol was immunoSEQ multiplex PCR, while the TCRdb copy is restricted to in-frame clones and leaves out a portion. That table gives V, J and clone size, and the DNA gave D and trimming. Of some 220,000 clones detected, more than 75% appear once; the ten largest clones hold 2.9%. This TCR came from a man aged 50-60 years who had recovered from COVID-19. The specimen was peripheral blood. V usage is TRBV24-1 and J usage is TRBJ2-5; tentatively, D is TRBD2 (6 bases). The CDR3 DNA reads TGTGCCACCAGTGATGGGGACGTGGGGAGGGAGACCCAGTACTTC. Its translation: CATSDGDVGRETQYF.